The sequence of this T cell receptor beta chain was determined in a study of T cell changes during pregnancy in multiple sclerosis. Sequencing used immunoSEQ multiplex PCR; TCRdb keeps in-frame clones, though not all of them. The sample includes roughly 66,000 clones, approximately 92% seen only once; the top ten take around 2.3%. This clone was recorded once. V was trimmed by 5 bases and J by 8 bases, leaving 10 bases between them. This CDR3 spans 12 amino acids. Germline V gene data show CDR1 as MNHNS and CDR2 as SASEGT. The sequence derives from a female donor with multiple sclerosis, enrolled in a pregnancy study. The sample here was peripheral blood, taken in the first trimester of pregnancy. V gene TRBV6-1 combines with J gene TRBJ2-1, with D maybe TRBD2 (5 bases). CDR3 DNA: TGTGCCAGCAGTCTAGCATCGTATGAGCAGTTCTTC. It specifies CASSLASYEQFF.